This T cell receptor (beta chain) derives from a study of blood T cell repertoires in COVID-19. Using immunoSEQ multiplex PCR, the repertoire was profiled, and TCRdb retains in-frame clones only, with some absent. The data hold about 190,000 clones, with roughly 80% observed a single time. Germline assignment: CDR1 SGHDN and CDR2 FVKESK. The V segment lost 4 bases and the J segment 7 bases; nucleotides outside the gene matches: 6. The CDR3 totals 14 residues. This clone occurred a few times. The genes are TRBV14 and TRBJ1-4, with 7 bases identical to TRBD1. The receptor's source is a middle-aged woman with acute or convalescent COVID-19. Sequencing input: peripheral blood. Written as DNA, the CDR3 is TGTGCCAGCAGCCCGACAGGGCGGGCTGAAAAACTGTTTTTT. This codes for CASSPTGRAEKLFF.